The clone carrying this T cell receptor beta chain was detected once. Its antigen remains unknown. CDR1 and CDR2 (germline): SGHTA, FQGTGA. V lost 11 bases, J lost 5 bases, and 18 bases lay in between. The length of the CDR3 is 13 residues. This sample was included in a study of blood T cells in healthy people across ages. Study findings and constraints: Because sorting was not performed, PBMCs prevented conclusive naive versus antigen-experienced comparison. In the absence of known donor CMV status, changes in expanded clonotypes were possibly confounded.

The authors ran a second PCR of roughly 7 to 11 cycles using a sample-barcoded 5' primer and a J-beta primer mix. Each cDNA molecule was tagged by a template-switch adaptor with 12 random nucleotides. A single record per CDR3 protein comes from TCRdb applying MiXCR to the 5' RACE reads. Here the sample spans 650,000 to 800,000 distinct CDR3 sequences, around 45% being singletons. V gene TRBV7-3 combines with J gene TRBJ1-1; D perhaps matches TRBD1 (6 bases). The sequencing input was blood. This sequence originates from a man aged 55 to 70 in good health. CDR3 residues: CASKGGLGTEAFF. The CDR3 coding sequence is TGTGCCTCCAAGGGGGGACTGGGAACTGAAGCTTTCTTT.